The 4 T cell receptor beta chains listed next were all sequenced from one sample in a study of metastatic and nonmetastatic thyroid tumors. All patients were untreated before thyroid surgery. TCRdb reanalyzed the PCR reads with MiXCR. Among tens of thousands of clones listed, around 10% were seen once. Source material: blood. The receptors here all came from a female donor with papillary thyroid cancer or a benign thyroid nodule (not recorded which). Some clones in this sample may be carry-over from other donors' samples.

This clone was seen more than once but under ten times. The chain joins TRBV12-3 or TRBV12-4 to TRBJ1-3; a weak D match, TRBD1 (6 bases). The CDR3 sequence is 14 residues long. Between the trimmed V and J ends, which lost 4 bases and 4 bases, there was a span of 11 bases. This CDR3 is CASSSRTAGNTIYF. The CDR3 DNA follows: TGTGCCAGCAGTTCCCGGACAGCGGGAAACACCATATATTTT.

This clone was counted at least ten times. The rearrangement uses TRBV5-5 and TRBJ1-5; 9 bases align to TRBD1. The CDR3 contains 16 residues. Germline V gives CDR1 SGHKS, CDR2 YYEKEE (reference sequence). V lost 4 bases and J lost 7; bases outside the gene matches: 12. The CDR3: CASSLRGQGNSQPQHF. CDR3 nucleotide sequence: TGTGCCAGCAGCCTGCGGGGACAGGGAAACAGCCAGCCCCAGCATTTT.

This clone was observed at least ten times. The rearrangement links TRBV6-4 to TRBJ2-3, with 8 bases aligning to TRBD1. V lost 0 bases to trimming and J lost 6 bases; unmatched junction nucleotides: 5. The CDR3 has 15 residues. Germline assignment: CDR1 MRHNA and CDR2 SNTAGT. CDR3: CASSDSSRGPDTQYF. Here the CDR3 DNA reads TGTGCCAGCAGTGACTCGAGCAGGGGGCCGGATACGCAGTATTTT.

This clone is medium-sized by share. The chain is built from TRBV6-2 or TRBV6-3 and TRBJ1-2; D may be TRBD1 (5 bases). This CDR3 is 15 amino acids long. Trimming pared 2 bases from V and 2 bases from J, leaving 12 bases between. Germline values: CDR1 MNHEY, CDR2 SVGEGT. In DNA form, the CDR3 reads TGTGCCAGCAGTTACGTGCCCCAGGGAAACTATGGCTACACCTTC. This sequence encodes CASSYVPQGNYGYTF.